This T cell receptor beta chain came from a study of cytomegalovirus exposure and HLA in healthy donors. Study information: Genetic ancestry analysis placed around four fifths of the 350 to 500 donors that were genotyped in the Caucasian-associated cluster.

Primers for the PCR totalled 60 Vbeta and 13 Jbeta. Sequenced by immunoSEQ multiplex PCR; TCRdb stores in-frame clones only, minus some. Found here are fewer than 200,000 clones, 68% of them singletons; the top ten hold 1.1% to 1.5%. The CDR3 runs to 15 residues. With V trimmed by 4 bases and J by 4 bases, 5 bases remained unmatched. Germline loops: CDR1 SEHNR, CDR2 FQNEAQ (reference sequence). As concerns this clone: No antigen is known for it.

Study results and limitations: Earlier findings revealed that most TCR beta V segments proved productive either about 87% or about 30% of the time. A likely sequencing artifact accounted for one observed cluster of highly shared sequence variants. In a later analysis, DRB1 alleles had the most associated TCRs; HLA-C alleles the fewest.

This TCR derives from a man aged 50-59 years in good health and CMV-seronegative. Sequenced: PBMCs. This chain links TRBV7-9 with TRBJ2-3, with 10 bases that match TRBD1. The CDR3 is CASSSRDRGSDTQYF. The CDR3 DNA follows: TGTGCCAGCAGCTCGCGGGACAGGGGTTCAGATACGCAGTATTTT.